This entry lists 25 T cell receptor beta chains sequenced from one sample in a study of shared clonotypes between healthy human individuals. The table came from immunoSEQ multiplex PCR; TCRdb's copy has only in-frame clones and leaves some out. The repertoire consists of around 1.6 million clones, with approximately 98% occurring once and the leading ten covering 0.45%. The sequencing sample was made of naive CD4+ T cells sorted from blood. Noted subset: CD45RA+ positively selected. All receptors come from a young man in good health.

The chain employs TRBV20-1 and TRBJ2-1, with TRBD2 matching over 7 bases. The CDR3 sequence is 11 residues long. CDR1 DFQATT and CDR2 SNEGSKA come from the germline V gene (reference sequence). With 3 bases clipped from V and 8 bases from J, the junction kept 1 base outside the gene matches. The chain's CDR3 is CSASTSDEQFF. In DNA form, the CDR3 reads TGCAGTGCTAGTACTAGCGATGAGCAGTTCTTC.

The chain employs TRBV5-4 and TRBJ2-2, with 9 nucleotides matching TRBD1. CDR1 and CDR2 from the germline V gene are SGHNT and YYREEE (reference sequence). This CDR3 spans 15 amino acids. Trimming removed 5 bases from V and 0 bases from J; junction bases left unmatched: 2. The CDR3 sequence: CASSTGGANTGELFF. Here the CDR3 DNA reads TGTGCCAGCAGTACAGGGGGCGCGAACACCGGGGAGCTGTTTTTT.

This clone was detected only once. The chain carries TRBV4-3 and TRBJ1-4, with 7 bases identical to TRBD1. Per germline, CDR1 LGHNA and CDR2 YSLEER. The CDR3 runs to 15 residues. V gave up 6 bases and J gave up 3 bases; unmatched junction bases: 7. The DNA for the CDR3 is TGCGCCAGCAGTCATGAGACAGGGTCTAATGAAAAACTGTTTTTT. Translating it yields CASSHETGSNEKLFF.

The chain is built from TRBV19 and TRBJ1-5; no firm D call. This CDR3 is 12 amino acids long. Germline V lookup: CDR1 LNHDA, CDR2 SQIVND (reference sequence). V was shortened by 9 bases and J by 7 bases, with 13 bases between the two germline ends. The CDR3 region is CASRDRPQPQHF. CDR3 in DNA: TGTGCCAGCCGAGATCGCCCCCAGCCCCAGCATTTT.

The V and J genes are TRBV6-5 and TRBJ2-4, with TRBD2 matching 9 bases. CDR3 length: 13 residues. Germline values: CDR1 MNHEY, CDR2 SVGAGI. The junction had 7 bases not matched to a gene; V was cut back by 6 bases and J by 10 bases. CDR3 sequence reads: CASSYGTSSIQYF. The CDR3 region has the DNA TGTGCCAGCAGCTACGGGACTAGCTCTATTCAGTACTTC.

This chain uses TRBV7-9 with TRBJ2-7, with D perhaps being TRBD1 or TRBD2 (5 bases each). V gave up 4 bases and J gave up 0 bases, with 16 bases separating them. From germline, CDR1 is SEHNR and CDR2 FQNEAQ (reference sequence). This CDR3 is 16 amino acids long. The CDR3 DNA sequence: TGTGCCAGCAGCTCCCGAGGTTGGGGGACCTCCTACGAGCAGTACTTC. Protein: CASSSRGWGTSYEQYF.

V is TRBV9 and J is TRBJ2-3; possibly TRBD2 for D (6 bases). The ends were cut back, 4 bases at V and 2 bases at J, with 14 bases in the middle. Germline V CDR1 and CDR2: SGDLS, YYNGEE. The CDR3 sequence is 15 residues long. This CDR3 is CASSPRDFSTDTQYF. CDR3 in DNA: TGTGCCAGCAGCCCAAGGGACTTCTCCACAGATACGCAGTATTTT.

On this clone itself: The sample has other DNA sequences that encode this CDR3 too. This sequence joins TRBV18 and TRBJ1-1, with a tentative D call TRBD1 (5 bases). This CDR3 contains 14 residues. V lost 1 base and J 4 bases, leaving 10 bases between the germline ends. The germline V gene encodes CDR1 KGHSH and CDR2 LQKENI. CDR3 coding DNA: TGTGCCAGCTCACCACTTCAGGGTACCACTGAAGCTTTCTTT. Its protein is CASSPLQGTTEAFF.

This chain uses TRBV27 with TRBJ2-7; 7 bases align to TRBD2. Germline lookup yields CDR1 MNHEY and CDR2 SMNVEV (reference sequence). The CDR3 length is 14 residues. The J segment lost 4 bases and the V segment lost 8 bases, leaving 11 bases of the junction unmatched. This chain's CDR3 is CASAWGGTVYEQYF. CDR3 sequence (DNA): TGTGCCAGCGCGTGGGGGGGGACTGTGTACGAGCAGTACTTC.

The rearrangement links TRBV4-1 to TRBJ2-7; D possibly matches TRBD1 or TRBD2 (5 bases each). Trimming shortened V by 4 bases and J by 7 bases, and 17 bases separated the two germline ends. This CDR3 is built from 14 residues. From germline, CDR1 is MGHRA and CDR2 YSYEKL. The CDR3 reads CASSPPGQAREQYF. CDR3 sequence (DNA): TGCGCCAGCAGCCCTCCGGGGCAGGCCCGGGAGCAGTACTTC.

J is TRBJ1-2 and V is TRBV29-1; D is unresolved. CDR3 length equals 12 residues. CDR1 SQVTM and CDR2 ANQGSEA come from the germline V gene. The germline V and J ends were trimmed by 3 bases and 3 bases, with 8 bases remaining between them. As DNA, the CDR3 is TGCAGCGTTGATTCCAGATACTATGGCTACACCTTC. Translating gives CSVDSRYYGYTF.

The V gene is TRBV7-2, the J gene TRBJ2-1, with TRBD2 matching 7 bases. Germline CDR1 reads SGHTA; CDR2 reads FQGNSA. Trimming cost V 5 bases and J 9 bases; bases outside gene matches: 7. The CDR3 has 13 amino acids. The CDR3 sequence: CASSREGVGEQFF. CDR3 sequence (DNA): TGTGCCAGCAGCAGGGAGGGAGTTGGTGAGCAGTTCTTC.

In the case of this clone: Other DNA sequences in this specimen translate into the identical CDR3. This sequence joins TRBV5-1 and TRBJ2-7, with D perhaps TRBD1 (6 bases). Germline V gene data show CDR1 as SGHRS and CDR2 as YFSETQ. The CDR3 length is 13 residues. V lost 4 bases to trimming and J lost 2 bases, with 10 bases between them. The CDR3 DNA follows: TGCGCCAGCAGCCGGGACATAGCCTACGAGCAGTACTTC. It is translated as CASSRDIAYEQYF.

The J gene is TRBJ2-7, the V gene TRBV4-2; no definite D call. The CDR3 is 15 amino acids. The germline CDR1 and CDR2 sequences are LGHNA and YNFKEQ. Between the trimmed V and J ends, which lost 6 bases and 2 bases, there was a span of 17 bases. CDR3 coding DNA: TGTGCCAGCAGTCGGGTTGGGGAAGGGACCTACGAGCAGTACTTC. Its protein is CASSRVGEGTYEQYF.

The chain is built from TRBV28 and TRBJ1-5; D is perhaps TRBD1 (5 bases). V was pared by 1 base and J by 2 bases, with 15 bases between. The CDR3 sequence is 17 residues long. Germline CDR1 MDHEN, CDR2 SYDVKM. The CDR3, as DNA: TGTGCCAGCAGTTTATTAGACGGGGCGCTGGGCAATCAGCCCCAGCATTTT. Protein: CASSLLDGALGNQPQHF.

This chain uses TRBV29-1 with TRBJ2-5, with TRBD2 as a possible D gene (6 bases). Germline V gene sequence: CDR1 SQVTM, CDR2 ANQGSEA. This CDR3 contains 17 residues. Trimming stripped 1 base from V and 1 base from J, with 19 bases between. CDR3 sequence: CSVEVGGSLGTQETQYF. The CDR3, as DNA: TGCAGCGTTGAAGTGGGAGGCTCTCTGGGCACCCAAGAGACCCAGTACTTC.

The gene calls are TRBV29-1 and TRBJ2-3, with 14 bases lining up with TRBD2. This CDR3 spans 15 amino acids. Per germline, CDR1 SQVTM and CDR2 ANQGSEA. V lost 6 bases to trimming and J lost 3 bases; unmatched junction nucleotides: 5. CDR3 loop: CSVKGLAGGTDTQYF. The CDR3 coding sequence is TGCAGCGTCAAAGGACTAGCGGGAGGAACAGATACGCAGTATTTT.

This chain joins TRBV9 and TRBJ2-7; D remains ambiguous. V lost 0 bases and J lost 3, with 13 bases in between. The CDR3 is 15 amino acids. The germline V gene has CDR1 SGDLS and CDR2 YYNGEE. The CDR3 sequence: CASSVAPTADYEQYF. The CDR3 coding sequence is TGTGCCAGCAGCGTAGCCCCGACGGCCGACTACGAGCAGTACTTC.

This clone has just one count. The rearrangement uses TRBV18 and TRBJ2-1, with D maybe TRBD2 (5 bases). Germline values: CDR1 KGHSH, CDR2 LQKENI. Deletions cut 8 bases from V and 4 bases from J, with 21 bases between. The CDR3 is 16 residues long. The CDR3 coding sequence is TGTGCCAGCAGCACGGAAGCGGAGCCACTTTACAATGAGCAGTTCTTC. Translated, it gives CASSTEAEPLYNEQFF.

The rearrangement joins TRBV5-5 to TRBJ2-7, with 8 bases identical to TRBD1. From germline, CDR1 is SGHKS and CDR2 YYEKEE (reference sequence). CDR3 length equals 15 residues. V trimming: 3 bases; J trimming: 4 bases; junction bases outside the gene matches: 9. CDR3 loop: CASSSGQGGWYEQYF. CDR3 bases: TGTGCCAGCAGCTCTGGACAGGGCGGGTGGTACGAGCAGTACTTC.

This clone was counted once. The chain couples TRBV6-6 to TRBJ2-5, with no clear D. The CDR3 consists of 14 residues. The V gene lost 2 bases and the J gene lost 1 base, with 8 bases spanning the gap. Germline loops: CDR1 MNHNY, CDR2 SVGAGI (reference sequence). The DNA of the CDR3 is TGTGCCAGCAGTTACAGGGTGCTCCAAGAGACCCAGTACTTC. Amino acid sequence: CASSYRVLQETQYF.

This clone has only one observation. The rearrangement links TRBV28 to TRBJ2-3, with a weak D call TRBD1 (6 bases). V was clipped by 9 bases and J by 1 base, with 14 bases between them. Germline V lookup: CDR1 MDHEN, CDR2 SYDVKM. The CDR3 runs to 14 residues. CDR3 in DNA: TGTGCCAGTGGGACATCCGACGGCACAGATACGCAGTATTTT. Translation gives CASGTSDGTDTQYF.

The chain combines TRBV19 with TRBJ2-5, with 9 bases lining up with TRBD2. Germline values: CDR1 LNHDA, CDR2 SQIVND (reference sequence). V shed 1 base and J 1 base; nucleotides not matched to a gene: 1. The CDR3 covers 15 residues. The CDR3 loop is CASSIGGGVQETQYF. In nucleotides, the CDR3 is TGTGCCAGTAGTATAGGCGGGGGGGTCCAAGAGACCCAGTACTTC.

V is TRBV7-9 and J is TRBJ2-7; 7 bases match TRBD2. Germline V lookup: CDR1 SEHNR, CDR2 FQNEAQ (reference sequence). V shed 5 bases and J 7 bases; nucleotides not matched to a gene: 14. This CDR3 region has 15 residues. The CDR3 sequence is CASSPIGGRAVEQYF. For the CDR3, the DNA is TGTGCCAGCAGCCCCATAGGTGGGAGGGCCGTGGAGCAGTACTTC.

The chain couples TRBV19 to TRBJ1-1, with D hard to call. CDR1 LNHDA and CDR2 SQIVND come from the germline V gene (reference sequence). With 5 bases removed from V and 3 bases from J, the gap between germline ends came to 10 bases. The CDR3 extends over 13 amino acids. The CDR3 loop is CASSARRDTEAFF. CDR3 coding DNA: TGTGCCAGTAGTGCCCGTAGGGACACTGAAGCTTTCTTT.